These 5 T cell receptor beta chains came from one sample sequenced in a study of CD8 T cells in Susac syndrome. It was with random hexamers that about 0.45 to 1 ug RNA was reverse transcribed. MiXCR, run by TCRdb on the immunoSEQ multiplex PCR reads, gives a single entry per CDR3 protein. This table has some 300,000 distinct CDR3 sequences, 85% appearing once. Sequenced material: CD8+ T cells from PBMCs. These receptors all stem from a human donor with multiple sclerosis.

This chain links TRBV5-4 with TRBJ1-3; D uncertain. The CDR3 contains 17 residues. Germline V gives CDR1 SGHNT, CDR2 YYREEE (reference sequence). With 0 bases removed from V and 0 bases from J, the gap between germline ends came to 13 bases. The CDR3 is CASSLGEVTSSGNTIYF. CDR3 DNA sequence: TGTGCCAGCAGCTTGGGCGAAGTGACCAGCTCTGGAAACACCATATATTTT. The complete variable domain, with remaining parts taken from reference TRBV5-4 and TRBJ1-3, reads ETGVTQSPTHLIKTRGQQVTLRCSSQSGHNTVSWYQQALGQGPQFIFQYYREEENGRGNFPPRFSGLQFPNYSSELNVNALELDDSALYLCASSLGEVTSSGNTIYFGEGSWLTVV.

This rearrangement joins TRBV27 to TRBJ2-3; D not resolved. With 5 bases removed from V and 2 bases from J, the gap between germline ends came to 17 bases. Germline V gene sequence: CDR1 MNHEY, CDR2 SMNVEV (reference sequence). This CDR3 has 16 amino acids. Written as DNA, the CDR3 is TGTGCCAGCAGTCCCGGAATAACCTTCCCCACAGATACGCAGTATTTT. It yields the protein CASSPGITFPTDTQYF.

The gene calls are TRBV5-1 and TRBJ2-1, with D possibly being TRBD2 (6 bases). The CDR3 consists of 12 residues. Germline V CDR1 and CDR2: SGHRS, YFSETQ. V was pared by 10 bases and J by 3 bases, with 11 bases between. The CDR3 coding sequence is TGCGCCTGGGGACTTGACTACAATGAGCAGTTCTTC. Protein product: CAWGLDYNEQFF.

V and J are TRBV4-1 and TRBJ2-1; 8 bases are a match to TRBD2. This CDR3 is built from 16 residues. The junction had 11 bases not matched to a gene; V was cut back by 6 bases and J by 4 bases. CDR1 is MGHRA and CDR2 is YSYEKL in the germline V gene. The CDR3 sequence: CASRWQPGGIYNEQFF. In DNA, the CDR3 is TGCGCCAGCAGGTGGCAACCGGGGGGGATTTACAATGAGCAGTTCTTC.

This clonotype was found once. The genes are TRBV4-3 and TRBJ2-7; 8 nucleotides line up with TRBD1. The CDR3 has 16 amino acids. Germline values: CDR1 LGHNA, CDR2 YSLEER. J was trimmed by 3 bases and V by 0 bases; bases with no gene match: 7. The CDR3 loop reads CASSQEETGVIYEQYF. The CDR3 DNA follows: TGCGCCAGCAGCCAAGAAGAGACAGGGGTTATCTACGAGCAGTACTTC.